This T cell receptor (beta chain) was documented in a study of T cells in Graves' hyperthyroidism and ophthalmopathy. Thyroid ultrasound, orbital computed tomography, clinical symptoms, and serum thyroxine and TRAb underpinned diagnoses. This CDR3 has 15 amino acids. The V end lost 2 bases, the J end lost 8 bases, and 16 bases lay between the germline ends. RNA transcripts gave rise to amplified TCR beta CDR3 regions. RT-PCR in the first round (using the HTBI primer set) targeted the TCR CDR3. In TCRdb, the multiplex PCR reads were re-called with MiXCR into one record per CDR3 protein. Of about 530,000 distinct CDR3 sequences in the sample, under 20% were seen once.

Sequencing was performed on blood. This clonotype originated in a woman between 18 and 30 years old with Graves' ophthalmopathy. This chain links TRBV12-3 or TRBV12-4 with TRBJ1-5; D possibly corresponds to TRBD1 (6 bases). The CDR3, as DNA: TGTGCCAGCAGTTTATTGCGGACAGCAATTGAGCCCCAGCATTTT. Protein: CASSLLRTAIEPQHF.